The 4 T cell receptor beta chains below were found in one sample sequenced in a study of blood T cell repertoires in COVID-19. Profiled with immunoSEQ multiplex PCR; TCRdb holds only in-frame clones, not every one. This table has 100,000 to 150,000 clones, more than 80% appearing once. The sequenced sample consisted of peripheral blood. These receptors all come from a man aged 70 or older with active or convalescent COVID-19.

This chain joins TRBV27 and TRBJ2-5; unclear D gene. There are 12 residues in the CDR3. CDR1 is MNHEY, CDR2 SMNVEV, per germline (reference sequence). Trimming stripped 7 bases from V and 5 bases from J, with 11 bases between. CDR3 bases: TGTGCCAGCACAGGCCCAACGGAGACCCAGTACTTC. Translation gives CASTGPTETQYF.

The chain carries TRBV28 and TRBJ1-2, with 12 bases lining up with TRBD1. V was pared by 5 bases and J by 7 bases, with 11 bases of the junction left unmatched. CDR1 is MDHEN and CDR2 is SYDVKM in the germline V gene. The CDR3 is made up of 16 amino acids. CDR3 sequence reads: CASSPAGTGGAGGYTF. The CDR3 DNA reads as TGTGCCAGCAGTCCCGCCGGGACAGGGGGCGCAGGTGGCTACACCTTC.

This clone was found a few times. The gene calls are TRBV7-3 and TRBJ1-1; possibly TRBD1 for D (6 bases). CDR1 and CDR2 (germline): SGHTA, FQGTGA. This CDR3 has 15 amino acids. Trimming removed 3 bases from V and 4 bases from J, with 15 bases in between. This CDR3 reads CASSLLGALSTEAFF. CDR3 nucleotides: TGTGCCAGCAGCTTGTTGGGGGCGCTGAGCACTGAAGCTTTCTTT.

The CDR3 reads CASRGGPRSYEQYF. The CDR3 nucleotides are TGTGCCAGCAGGGGAGGGCCCCGCTCCTACGAGCAGTACTTC. This rearrangement joins TRBV28 to TRBJ2-7, with TRBD2 matching 7 bases. Germline V gives CDR1 MDHEN, CDR2 SYDVKM. The CDR3 sequence is 14 residues long. V shed 6 bases, J shed 0 bases, and the junction held 5 bases outside the gene matches.